A selection of T cell receptor beta chains follows, all from one sample in a study of spatial heterogeneity in lung cancer. TCRdb re-derived calls from the 5' RACE reads in MiXCR, one entry per CDR3 protein. The sample has tens of thousands of distinct CDR3 sequences; roughly 10% are singletons. The sequences come from PBMCs, collected at surgery. These receptors were collected from a male donor with early-stage non-small cell lung cancer. Both conserved end residues are part of each CDR3. Each record gives: D gene, clone size, J gene, V gene, CDR3 protein, CDR3 DNA. The D gene is left open where the match is weak. Rows give clone size only sometimes, using once, few, many, or a class for an expanded clone.

d_gene: NA; abundance: medium-sized; j_gene: TRBJ2-3; v_gene: TRBV6-5; CDR3aa: CASSLVWTDTQYF; CDR3nt: TGTGCCAGCAGTTTAGTATGGACAGATACGCAGTATTTT
d_gene: NA; abundance: NA; j_gene: TRBJ2-5; v_gene: TRBV12-3/TRBV12-4; CDR3aa: CASSTGPGEETQYF; CDR3nt: TGTGCCAGCAGTACCGGGCCCGGGGAGGAGACCCAGTACTTC
d_gene: NA; abundance: many; j_gene: TRBJ2-7; v_gene: TRBV18; CDR3aa: CASSPGDEQYF; CDR3nt: TGTGCCAGCTCACCAGGGGACGAGCAGTACTTC
d_gene: NA; abundance: NA; j_gene: TRBJ2-7; v_gene: TRBV5-1; CDR3aa: CASSSQAHEQYF; CDR3nt: TGCGCCAGCAGCTCACAGGCCCACGAGCAGTACTTC
d_gene: NA; abundance: few; j_gene: TRBJ2-4; v_gene: TRBV6-5; CDR3aa: CAVRAKNIQYF; CDR3nt: TGTGCCGTTAGGGCCAAAAACATTCAGTACTTC
d_gene: NA; abundance: NA; j_gene: TRBJ2-1; v_gene: TRBV29-1; CDR3aa: CSVEDPVGRGNEQFF; CDR3nt: TGCAGCGTTGAAGATCCGGTCGGCAGGGGCAATGAGCAGTTCTTC
d_gene: NA; abundance: NA; j_gene: TRBJ2-3; v_gene: TRBV28; CDR3aa: CASGSADTQYF; CDR3nt: TGTGCCAGCGGGTCCGCAGATACGCAGTATTTT
d_gene: TRBD1; abundance: few; j_gene: TRBJ2-7; v_gene: TRBV6-2/TRBV6-3; CDR3aa: CASSSSRTGASSSYEQYF; CDR3nt: TGTGCCAGCAGTTCTTCTCGGACAGGGGCCTCGAGCTCCTACGAGCAGTACTTC
d_gene: NA; abundance: many; j_gene: TRBJ1-2; v_gene: TRBV29-1; CDR3aa: CSVEANRDLNYGYTF; CDR3nt: TGCAGCGTTGAAGCTAACCGAGACCTTAACTATGGCTACACCTTC
d_gene: TRBD2; abundance: NA; j_gene: TRBJ2-3; v_gene: TRBV9; CDR3aa: CASSPGTSRSTDTQYF; CDR3nt: TGTGCCAGCAGCCCCGGGACTAGCCGAAGCACAGATACGCAGTATTTT
d_gene: NA; abundance: many; j_gene: TRBJ2-7; v_gene: TRBV28; CDR3aa: CASSLPGPSSLGEQYF; CDR3nt: TGTGCCAGCAGTCTCCCTGGCCCTAGCAGTCTTGGCGAGCAGTACTTC
d_gene: NA; abundance: NA; j_gene: TRBJ1-3; v_gene: TRBV12-3/TRBV12-4; CDR3aa: CASSYGQGNTIYF; CDR3nt: TGTGCCAGCAGTTATGGACAGGGAAACACCATATATTTT
d_gene: TRBD1; abundance: many; j_gene: TRBJ1-5; v_gene: TRBV12-3/TRBV12-4; CDR3aa: CASSLEDRGGQPQHF; CDR3nt: TGTGCCAGCAGTTTAGAAGACAGGGGAGGACAGCCCCAGCATTTT
d_gene: NA; abundance: NA; j_gene: TRBJ2-5; v_gene: TRBV5-1; CDR3aa: CASSLAPGDQETQYF; CDR3nt: TGCGCCAGCAGCTTGGCCCCCGGGGACCAAGAGACCCAGTACTTC
d_gene: NA; abundance: NA; j_gene: TRBJ2-6; v_gene: TRBV5-1; CDR3aa: CASSLYPGANVLTF; CDR3nt: TGCGCCAGCAGCTTGTATCCTGGGGCCAACGTCCTGACTTTC
d_gene: NA; abundance: many; j_gene: TRBJ1-3; v_gene: TRBV28; CDR3aa: CASKDSYSGNTIYF; CDR3nt: TGTGCCAGCAAAGACAGTTACTCTGGAAACACCATATATTTT
d_gene: NA; abundance: few; j_gene: TRBJ2-3; v_gene: TRBV28; CDR3aa: CASSFLPSGRGTDTQYF; CDR3nt: TGTGCCAGCAGTTTCCTCCCCAGCGGTCGCGGCACAGATACGCAGTATTTT
d_gene: TRBD2; abundance: many; j_gene: TRBJ2-3; v_gene: TRBV19; CDR3aa: CASSAQAPGGADTQYF; CDR3nt: TGTGCCAGTAGTGCCCAGGCCCCGGGAGGGGCAGATACGCAGTATTTT
d_gene: NA; abundance: few; j_gene: TRBJ1-2; v_gene: TRBV20-1; CDR3aa: CSARDYSPGYGYTF; CDR3nt: TGCAGTGCTAGAGATTATAGTCCTGGCTATGGCTACACCTTC
d_gene: NA; abundance: many; j_gene: TRBJ2-7; v_gene: TRBV14; CDR3aa: CASSQRHEQYF; CDR3nt: TGTGCCAGCAGCCAAAGGCACGAGCAGTACTTC
d_gene: TRBD1; abundance: many; j_gene: TRBJ2-7; v_gene: TRBV4-2; CDR3aa: CASSQDATGGGYEQYF; CDR3nt: TGTGCCAGCAGCCAAGACGCAACAGGGGGAGGTTACGAGCAGTACTTC
d_gene: NA; abundance: few; j_gene: TRBJ2-5; v_gene: TRBV4-1; CDR3aa: CASSQDPQLYQETQYF; CDR3nt: TGCGCCAGCAGCCAAGACCCTCAGTTGTACCAAGAGACCCAGTACTTC
d_gene: NA; abundance: few; j_gene: TRBJ1-1; v_gene: TRBV3-1; CDR3aa: CASSQGGYGTEAFF; CDR3nt: TGTGCCAGCAGCCAAGGCGGCTACGGCACTGAAGCTTTCTTT
d_gene: NA; abundance: few; j_gene: TRBJ2-6; v_gene: TRBV6-1; CDR3aa: CASSESVSGANVLTF; CDR3nt: TGTGCCAGCAGTGAATCAGTCTCTGGGGCCAACGTCCTGACTTTC
d_gene: TRBD2; abundance: many; j_gene: TRBJ2-1; v_gene: TRBV29-1; CDR3aa: CSVKAGTSFKQFF; CDR3nt: TGCAGCGTAAAAGCCGGGACTAGCTTCAAGCAGTTCTTC
d_gene: TRBD2; abundance: many; j_gene: TRBJ2-7; v_gene: TRBV28; CDR3aa: CASSFSTSPLPYEQYF; CDR3nt: TGTGCCAGCAGTTTCTCGACTAGCCCCCTCCCCTACGAGCAGTACTTC
d_gene: NA; abundance: NA; j_gene: TRBJ2-1; v_gene: TRBV28; CDR3aa: CASAAAGPTYNEQFF; CDR3nt: TGTGCCAGCGCGGCCGCCGGCCCGACCTACAATGAGCAGTTCTTC